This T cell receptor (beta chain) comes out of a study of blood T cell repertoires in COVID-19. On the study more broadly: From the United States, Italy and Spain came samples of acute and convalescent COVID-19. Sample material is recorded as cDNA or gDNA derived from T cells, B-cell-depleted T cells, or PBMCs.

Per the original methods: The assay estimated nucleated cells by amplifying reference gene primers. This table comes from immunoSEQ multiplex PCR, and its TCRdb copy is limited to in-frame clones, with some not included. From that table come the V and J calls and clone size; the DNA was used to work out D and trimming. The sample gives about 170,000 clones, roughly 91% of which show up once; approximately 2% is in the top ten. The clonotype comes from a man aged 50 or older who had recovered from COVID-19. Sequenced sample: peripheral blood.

CDR3 bases: TGTGCCAGCAGCCACCTCACAGGGTTGGAGACCCAGTACTTC. This encodes CASSHLTGLETQYF. The chain combines TRBV3-1 (or the pseudogene TRBV3-2) with TRBJ2-5; a possible D gene is TRBD1 (6 bases). CDR1 is LGHDT and CDR2 is YNNKEL in the germline V gene (reference sequence). V lost 3 bases, J lost 5 bases, and 13 bases lay in between. The CDR3 is 14 residues long.